The 16 T cell receptor beta chains in this list originate from one sample, sequenced in a study of T cell responses to AZD1222 COVID-19 vaccine. TCRdb's copy holds only in-frame clones and misses some; the assay was immunoSEQ multiplex PCR. Among around 78,000 clones, around 90% were seen once, and the ten largest hold nearly 25%. Sequenced here: peripheral blood, sampled on day 0 of AZD1222 vaccination. Receptors were obtained from an adult in good health.

The V gene is TRBV6-1, the J gene TRBJ1-2, with TRBD1 matching over 7 bases. V shed 0 bases and J 4 bases; nucleotides not matched to a gene: 5. There are 15 residues in the CDR3. Germline V gene sequence: CDR1 MNHNS, CDR2 SASEGT. This chain's CDR3 is CASSEAVGGVYGYTF. CDR3 DNA: TGTGCCAGCAGTGAAGCGGTAGGGGGCGTCTATGGCTACACCTTC.

This clone was detected once. The chain combines TRBV6-5 with TRBJ1-5; the D is unclear. Trimming left V 7 bases short and J 4 bases short, with 14 bases between. The CDR3 runs 14 residues. Germline-derived CDR1 and CDR2 are MNHEY and SVGAGI. CDR3 in amino acids: CASNPGPRNQPQHF. DNA of the CDR3: TGTGCCAGCAATCCGGGTCCAAGGAATCAGCCCCAGCATTTT.

The rearrangement links TRBV19 to TRBJ2-2; perhaps TRBD2 as D (5 bases). Per the germline V gene, CDR1 is LNHDA and CDR2 is SQIVND (reference sequence). With 7 bases removed from V and 1 base from J, the gap between germline ends came to 10 bases. This CDR3 contains 14 residues. This CDR3 is CASKRGLNTGELFF. CDR3 bases: TGTGCCAGTAAACGGGGTTTGAACACCGGGGAGCTGTTTTTT.

The V gene is TRBV24-1, the J gene TRBJ1-5; the D gene is possibly TRBD1 (6 bases). CDR3 length equals 15 residues. Between the trimmed V and J ends, which lost 0 bases and 6 bases, there was a span of 11 bases. Germline lookup yields CDR1 KGHDR and CDR2 SFDVKD. This CDR3 is CATSDLTGMLQPQHF. In DNA, the CDR3 is TGTGCCACCAGTGATTTGACAGGGATGCTTCAGCCCCAGCATTTT.

The V gene is TRBV6-5, the J gene TRBJ1-1; D is undetermined. Germline CDR1 is MNHEY and CDR2 is SVGAGI. The CDR3 has 13 residues. V was shortened by 6 bases and J by 1 base, with 9 bases between the two germline ends. The CDR3 DNA reads as TGTGCCAGCAGGAACTCAGAGAACACTGAAGCTTTCTTT. This gives the protein CASRNSENTEAFF.

This chain uses TRBV5-1 with TRBJ2-1, with TRBD2 matching 11 bases. V trimming: 0 bases; J trimming: 9 bases; junction bases outside the gene matches: 5. The CDR3 sequence is 15 residues long. CDR1 is SGHRS, CDR2 YFSETQ, per germline. CDR3: CASSLEVAGGPEQFF. The DNA for the CDR3 is TGCGCCAGCAGCTTGGAAGTAGCGGGGGGGCCTGAGCAGTTCTTC.

The chain employs TRBV7-2 and TRBJ2-7, with D unresolved. Germline-derived CDR1 and CDR2 are SGHTA and FQGNSA. The CDR3 sequence is 12 residues long. The V and J ends lost 2 bases and 6 bases respectively, with 8 bases between them. Written as DNA, the CDR3 is TGTGCCAGCAGCTTAACCCTGTCCGAGCAGTACTTC. It translates to CASSLTLSEQYF.

V usage is TRBV18 and J usage is TRBJ2-2; possible D gene TRBD2, 5 bases. Deletions cut 2 bases from V and 4 bases from J, with 14 bases between. In germline, CDR1 is KGHSH, CDR2 LQKENI. The CDR3 is 16 amino acids. This chain's CDR3 is CASSPLKGDLTGELFF. CDR3 coding DNA: TGTGCCAGCTCACCATTAAAGGGAGATCTCACCGGGGAGCTGTTTTTT.

In DNA, the CDR3 is TGTGCCAGCAGCTCGACAGTCACTGAAGCTTTCTTT. This sequence encodes CASSSTVTEAFF. This chain connects TRBV5-4 to TRBJ1-1; D is perhaps TRBD1 (5 bases). This CDR3 has 12 amino acids. Trimming took off 3 bases at V and 4 bases at J, with 7 bases between the two ends. CDR1 and CDR2 from the germline V gene are SGHNT and YYREEE (reference sequence). Full variable domain (rest looked up from reference TRBV5-4 and TRBJ1-1): ETGVTQSPTHLIKTRGQQVTLRCSSQSGHNTVSWYQQALGQGPQFIFQYYREEENGRGNFPPRFSGLQFPNYSSELNVNALELDDSALYLCASSSTVTEAFFGQGTRLTVV.

The gene calls are TRBV11-2 and TRBJ2-5, with 9 bases matching TRBD1. After removal of 4 bases from V and 5 bases from J, the junction contained 8 bases not matched to a gene. The CDR3 is 15 residues long. Germline CDR1 and CDR2: SGHAT and FQNNGV. DNA for the CDR3: TGTGCCAGCAGCTCGAACAGGGGGCGCGGGGAGACCCAGTACTTC. This encodes CASSSNRGRGETQYF.

This clone was seen a single time. Compared with germline, one end of the junction differs, possibly owing to a read error. The chain combines TRBV6-2 or TRBV6-3 with TRBJ2-1; TRBD1 is a possible D gene (6 bases). Germline V gene sequence: CDR1 MNHEY, CDR2 SVGEGT. This CDR3 is 16 amino acids long. The CDR3 nucleotides read TGTGCCAGCAATTACCCACCATGGCCAGGGGTAGATGAGCAGTTCTTC. Translated: CASNYPPWPGVDEQFF.

The chain links TRBV4-1 to TRBJ2-1; no reliable D call. Germline CDR1 MGHRA, CDR2 YSYEKL. There are 14 residues in the CDR3. V gave up 0 bases and J gave up 0 bases, with 3 bases separating them. This chain's CDR3 is CASSQDHSYNEQFF. Here the CDR3 DNA reads TGCGCCAGCAGCCAAGACCACTCCTACAATGAGCAGTTCTTC.

This chain links TRBV11-2 with TRBJ1-1; a possible D gene is TRBD1 (5 bases). With 5 bases removed from V and 6 bases from J, the gap between germline ends came to 16 bases. Looked up from germline, CDR1 is SGHAT and CDR2 is FQNNGV. The CDR3 length is 14 residues. CDR3: CASSPSGGGSEAFF. CDR3 DNA sequence: TGTGCCAGCAGCCCTTCCGGGGGGGGGTCTGAAGCTTTCTTT.

The chain is built from TRBV29-1 and TRBJ1-2; a weak D match, TRBD1 (5 bases). The CDR3 length is 11 residues. Germline V gene lookup returns CDR1 SQVTM and CDR2 ANQGSEA. Trimming shortened V by 5 bases and J by 2 bases, and 6 bases separated the two germline ends. The chain's CDR3 is CSVWGNYGYTF. The CDR3 region has the DNA TGCAGCGTTTGGGGGAACTATGGCTACACCTTC.

V is TRBV28 and J is TRBJ2-2, with TRBD1 as a possible D gene (6 bases). V lost 3 bases and J lost 5, with 13 bases in between. The length of the CDR3 is 15 residues. Germline CDR1 MDHEN, CDR2 SYDVKM. The CDR3 DNA reads TGTGCCAGCAGTTTTTGGACAGACAAGACCGGGGAGCTGTTTTTT. Amino acid sequence: CASSFWTDKTGELFF.

This chain uses TRBV27 with TRBJ2-7; TRBD1 agrees at 10 bases. CDR1 is MNHEY, CDR2 SMNVEV, per germline (reference sequence). This CDR3 region has 15 residues. J lost 4 bases, V lost 0 bases, and 3 bases had no gene match. DNA of the CDR3: TGTGCCAGCAGTTTATCGGGGACAGGGGCGTACGAGCAGTACTTC. Translation gives CASSLSGTGAYEQYF.